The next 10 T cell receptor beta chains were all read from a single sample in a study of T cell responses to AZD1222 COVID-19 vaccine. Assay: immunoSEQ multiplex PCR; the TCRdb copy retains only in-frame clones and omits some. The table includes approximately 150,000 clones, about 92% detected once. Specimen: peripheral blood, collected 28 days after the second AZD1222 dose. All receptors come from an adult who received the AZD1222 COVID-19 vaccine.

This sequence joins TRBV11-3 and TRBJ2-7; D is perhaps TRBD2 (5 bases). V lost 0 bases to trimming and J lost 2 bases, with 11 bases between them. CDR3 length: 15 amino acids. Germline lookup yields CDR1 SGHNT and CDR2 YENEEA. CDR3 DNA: TGTGCCAGCAGCTTAGAAGGAGGACCTACCTACGAGCAGTACTTC. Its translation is CASSLEGGPTYEQYF.

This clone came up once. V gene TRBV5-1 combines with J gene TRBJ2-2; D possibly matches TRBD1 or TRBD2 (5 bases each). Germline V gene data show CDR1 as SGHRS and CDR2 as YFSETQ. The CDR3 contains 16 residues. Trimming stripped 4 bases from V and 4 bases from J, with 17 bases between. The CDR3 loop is CASSLIGEGTTGELFF. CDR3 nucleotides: TGCGCCAGCAGCCTGATTGGGGAAGGGACCACCGGGGAGCTGTTTTTT.

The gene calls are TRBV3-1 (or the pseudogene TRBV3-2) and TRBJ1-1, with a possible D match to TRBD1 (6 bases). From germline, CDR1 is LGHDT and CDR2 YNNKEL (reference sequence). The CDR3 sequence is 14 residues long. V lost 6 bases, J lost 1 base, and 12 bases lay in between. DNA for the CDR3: TGTGCCAGCAGTCCCTTGGGGGCGAACACTGAAGCTTTCTTT. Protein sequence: CASSPLGANTEAFF.

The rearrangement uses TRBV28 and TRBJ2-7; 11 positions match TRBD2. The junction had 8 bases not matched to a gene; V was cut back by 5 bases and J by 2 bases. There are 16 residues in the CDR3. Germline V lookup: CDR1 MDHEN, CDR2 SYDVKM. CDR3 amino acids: CASSLTLSGGAYEQYF. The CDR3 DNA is TGTGCCAGCAGTCTAACCCTTAGCGGGGGGGCCTACGAGCAGTACTTC.

The chain's CDR3 is CSVDSGTKGLYGYTF. The CDR3 DNA follows: TGCAGCGTTGACTCGGGCACGAAGGGGCTCTATGGCTACACCTTC. The chain has TRBV29-1 and TRBJ1-2; D is perhaps TRBD1 (5 bases). This CDR3 is 15 amino acids long. The V end was cut by 3 bases, the J end by 4 bases, with 18 bases between. The germline CDR1 and CDR2 sequences are SQVTM and ANQGSEA.

CDR3 loop: CASSFGPGGYGYTF. The CDR3 DNA reads TGTGCCAGCAGCTTTGGGCCAGGAGGCTATGGCTACACCTTC. V is TRBV11-2 and J is TRBJ1-2; D gene uncertain. The CDR3 is 14 residues long. Germline V gives CDR1 SGHAT, CDR2 FQNNGV. Trimming removed 3 bases at V and 4 bases at J, with 12 bases between.

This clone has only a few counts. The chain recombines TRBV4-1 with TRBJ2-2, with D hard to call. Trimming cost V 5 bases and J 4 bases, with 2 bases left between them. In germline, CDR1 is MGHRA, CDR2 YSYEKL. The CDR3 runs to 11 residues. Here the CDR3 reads CASSSTGELFF. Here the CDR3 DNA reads TGCGCCAGCAGCAGCACCGGGGAGCTGTTTTTT.

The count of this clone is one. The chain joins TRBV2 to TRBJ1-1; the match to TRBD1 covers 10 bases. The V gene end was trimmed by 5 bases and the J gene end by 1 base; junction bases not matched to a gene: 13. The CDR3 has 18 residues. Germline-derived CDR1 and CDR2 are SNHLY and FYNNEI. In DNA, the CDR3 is TGTGCCAGCAGTAGAGGAGGGGGACAGGGGATTACGAACACTGAAGCTTTCTTT. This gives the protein CASSRGGGQGITNTEAFF.

CDR3 nucleotide sequence: TGTGCCAGCAGCTTAGGGCAGGGGTCGGGTCAGCCCCAGCATTTT. Translation gives CASSLGQGSGQPQHF. The V gene is TRBV7-2, the J gene TRBJ1-5, with D possibly being TRBD1 (6 bases). Trimming left V 1 base short and J 6 bases short, with 13 bases between. This CDR3 is 15 amino acids long. Germline V gene lookup returns CDR1 SGHTA and CDR2 FQGNSA.

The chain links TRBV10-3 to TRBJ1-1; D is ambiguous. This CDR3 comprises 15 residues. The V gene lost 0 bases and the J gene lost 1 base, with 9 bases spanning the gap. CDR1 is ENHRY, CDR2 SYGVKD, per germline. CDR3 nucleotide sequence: TGTGCCATCAGTGAGTCGGTGGGAAAGAACACTGAAGCTTTCTTT. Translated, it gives CAISESVGKNTEAFF.